This T cell receptor beta chain was identified during a study of blood T cell repertoires in COVID-19. Study context: Some COVID-19 samples were acute and others convalescent; all came from the United States, Italy and Spain. The cDNA or gDNA used as material had been derived from T cells, B-cell-depleted T cells, or PBMCs.

Original analysis: Reference gene primers were amplified, and this amplification served to estimate nucleated cell counts. Produced via immunoSEQ multiplex PCR; TCRdb's table is partial and in-frame only. V, J and clone size are taken as reported in that table, and D and trimming were inferred from the DNA itself. Of under 250,000 clones listed, over 70% are singletons. The J segment lost 2 bases and the V segment lost 5 bases, leaving 3 bases of the junction unmatched. The CDR3 consists of 14 residues. CDR1 and CDR2 (germline): SGHVS, FQNEAQ. This sequence originates from a woman between 50 and 59 years old with acute or convalescent COVID-19. The chain recombines TRBV7-8 with TRBJ2-7; 10 bases line up with TRBD2. Specimen: peripheral blood. CDR3 nucleotides: TGTGCCAGCAGCCCTACTAGCGGGGCCTACGAGCAGTACTTC. It specifies CASSPTSGAYEQYF.